These 9 T cell receptor beta chains originate from one sample sequenced in a study of OX40 agonist ivuxolimab in advanced cancers. Profiling relied on immunoSEQ multiplex PCR, and the TCRdb table lists in-frame clones only, not all of them. The sample holds about 77,000 clones; around 83% are singletons and the top ten take roughly 0.76%. The sample consisted of CD4+ or CD8+ T cells sorted from blood, taken in a trial of the OX40 agonist ivuxolimab. The source is an adult with an advanced solid tumor such as melanoma, head and neck, liver or kidney cancer.

The V and J genes are TRBV29-1 and TRBJ2-5; 8 nucleotides agree with TRBD1. J gave up 4 bases and V 7 bases, and 5 bases lay outside the gene matches. Germline V CDR1 and CDR2: SQVTM, ANQGSEA. This CDR3 contains 12 residues. CDR3 protein: CSASGGGETQYF. CDR3 coding DNA: TGCAGCGCCTCAGGGGGCGGAGAGACCCAGTACTTC.

The V call is TRBV18, the J call TRBJ2-1, with 9 nucleotides matching TRBD1. The germline V gene has CDR1 KGHSH and CDR2 LQKENI. The J segment lost 8 bases and the V segment lost 3 bases, leaving 8 bases of the junction unmatched. CDR3 length equals 15 residues. CDR3 residues: CASSPPGTGMDEQFF. The CDR3 DNA sequence: TGTGCCAGCTCACCTCCCGGGACAGGGATGGATGAGCAGTTCTTC.

This clone appeared a few times. The chain uses TRBV7-9 and TRBJ1-6; a possible D gene is TRBD1 (6 bases). Trimming took off 3 bases at V and 8 bases at J, with 14 bases between the two ends. Germline assignment: CDR1 SEHNR and CDR2 FQNEAQ (reference sequence). This CDR3 comprises 15 residues. The CDR3 spells CASSFLGAGHSPLHF. The CDR3 nucleotides are TGTGCCAGCAGCTTCCTGGGGGCAGGGCATTCACCCCTCCACTTT.

The chain links TRBV6-1 to TRBJ2-7, with D tentatively TRBD1 (5 bases). Per germline, CDR1 MNHNS and CDR2 SASEGT. The CDR3 sequence is 18 residues long. The germline V and J ends were trimmed by 0 bases and 1 base, with 19 bases remaining between them. CDR3 bases: TGTGCCAGCAGTGAAGCGGCCCCAGGACACCTCAAATCCTACGAGCAGTACTTC. Translating gives CASSEAAPGHLKSYEQYF.

This chain uses TRBV27 with TRBJ2-1; possibly TRBD2 for D (6 bases). Germline-derived CDR1 and CDR2 are MNHEY and SMNVEV (reference sequence). The CDR3 runs to 15 residues. V was trimmed by 2 bases and J by 1 base, leaving 9 bases between them. The CDR3 coding sequence is TGTGCCAGCAGTTTAGCTAGCGAATCCTACAATGAGCAGTTCTTC. Protein sequence: CASSLASESYNEQFF.

This rearrangement joins TRBV7-3 to TRBJ2-2; D ambiguous. V dropped 4 bases and J dropped 0 bases, with 12 bases sitting between them. Germline CDR1 reads SGHTA; CDR2 reads FQGTGA. The CDR3 totals 16 residues. CDR3: CASSSRVGANTGELFF. CDR3 coding DNA: TGTGCCAGCAGCTCCCGAGTAGGCGCGAACACCGGGGAGCTGTTTTTT.

The chain employs TRBV2 and TRBJ2-3; no firm D call. Per the germline V gene, CDR1 is SNHLY and CDR2 is FYNNEI. CDR3 size: 14 residues. With 4 bases removed from V and 2 bases from J, the gap between germline ends came to 10 bases. The DNA of the CDR3 is TGTGCCAGCAGTGGGGCACAGTACACAGATACGCAGTATTTT. This encodes CASSGAQYTDTQYF.

This chain uses TRBV30 with TRBJ1-6; the D gene is possibly TRBD1 (5 bases). Germline CDR1 is GTSNPN and CDR2 is SVGIG (reference sequence). The CDR3 has 15 amino acids. Trimming left V 0 bases short and J 6 bases short, with 12 bases between. CDR3 region: CAWSVMDRGNSPLHF. The CDR3 DNA reads as TGTGCCTGGAGTGTCATGGATAGGGGTAATTCACCCCTCCACTTT.

This clone came up a few times. The chain has TRBV19 and TRBJ1-4; 7 nucleotides agree with TRBD1. J gave up 0 bases and V 5 bases, and 3 bases lay outside the gene matches. The CDR3 loop spans 15 amino acids. Germline values: CDR1 LNHDA, CDR2 SQIVND (reference sequence). The CDR3 DNA is TGTGCCAGTAGTCCAGGGACAGCAACTAATGAAAAACTGTTTTTT. Translating it yields CASSPGTATNEKLFF.